This paragraph reports one T cell receptor (beta chain). Its target is not known. The sample is drawn from a study of shared clonotypes between healthy human individuals. General observations from the study: Rarefaction analysis demonstrated incomplete sorted-subset sequencing notwithstanding large depth.

At the deep level, the assay was run. Profiling relied on immunoSEQ multiplex PCR, and the TCRdb table lists in-frame clones only, not all of them. The sample carries a few million clones, more than 80% recorded once. This receptor was obtained from a man in his late teens or twenties in good health. Some clones in this sample may be carry-over from other donors' samples. Sequencing used naive CD4+ T cells from PBMCs. Regarding subset: CD45RA+ positively selected.

Written as DNA, the CDR3 is TGCGCCAGCAGCTTGAGTCCAGTAGAGCCCCAGCATTTT. Translating gives CASSLSPVEPQHF. The chain recombines TRBV5-1 with TRBJ1-5; D unresolved. Germline V gene lookup returns CDR1 SGHRS and CDR2 YFSETQ. This CDR3 has 13 residues. The germline V and J ends were trimmed by 1 base and 8 bases, with 10 bases remaining between them.